This T cell receptor beta chain originates from a study of blood T cell repertoires in COVID-19. This CDR3 contains 16 residues. V was trimmed by 3 bases and J by 3 bases, leaving 18 bases between them. Germline lookup yields CDR1 KGHSH and CDR2 LQKENI. Profiled with immunoSEQ multiplex PCR; TCRdb holds only in-frame clones, not every one. In the table there are 150,000 to 200,000 clones, about 83% of which are singletons. V is TRBV18 and J is TRBJ2-7, with a tentative D call TRBD1 (5 bases). The TCR originated in a woman in her 30s who had been exposed to COVID-19. Material: PBMCs or T cells enriched from blood (not recorded which). As DNA, the CDR3 is TGTGCCAGCTCACCCGGGCCCGCAGGACAAAACTACGAGCAGTACTTC. Amino acids: CASSPGPAGQNYEQYF.